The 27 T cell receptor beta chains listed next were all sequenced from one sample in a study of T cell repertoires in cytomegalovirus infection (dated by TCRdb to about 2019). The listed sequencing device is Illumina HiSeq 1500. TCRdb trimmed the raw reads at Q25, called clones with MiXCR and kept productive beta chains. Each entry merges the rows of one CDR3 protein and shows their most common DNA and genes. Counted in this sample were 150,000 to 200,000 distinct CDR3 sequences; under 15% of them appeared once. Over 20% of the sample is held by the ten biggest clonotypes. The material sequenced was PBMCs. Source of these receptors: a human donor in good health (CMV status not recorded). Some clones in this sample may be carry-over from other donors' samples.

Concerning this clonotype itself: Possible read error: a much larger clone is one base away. CDR3 amino acids: CASSLESGRYNGQFF. The CDR3 bases are TGTGCCAGCAGTTTAGAGAGCGGGAGATACAATGGGCAGTTCTTC. This chain uses TRBV12-3 or TRBV12-4 with TRBJ2-1, with 8 bases that match TRBD2. CDR3 length equals 15 residues.

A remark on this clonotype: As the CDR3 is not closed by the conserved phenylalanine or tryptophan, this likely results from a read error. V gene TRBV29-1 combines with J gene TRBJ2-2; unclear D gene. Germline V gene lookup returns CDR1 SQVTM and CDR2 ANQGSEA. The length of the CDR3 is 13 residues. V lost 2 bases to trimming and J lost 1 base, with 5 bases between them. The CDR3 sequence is CSVEPENTGELFL. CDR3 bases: TGCAGCGTTGAACCCGAGAACACCGGGGAGCTGTTTCTT.

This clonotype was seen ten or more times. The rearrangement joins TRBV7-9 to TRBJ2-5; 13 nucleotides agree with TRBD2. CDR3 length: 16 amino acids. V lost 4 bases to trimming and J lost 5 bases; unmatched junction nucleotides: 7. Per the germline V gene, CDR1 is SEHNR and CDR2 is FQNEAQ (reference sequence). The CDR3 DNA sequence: TGTGCCAGCAGCTCAGGACTAGCGGGAGTCGCCGAGACCCAGTACTTC. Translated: CASSSGLAGVAETQYF.

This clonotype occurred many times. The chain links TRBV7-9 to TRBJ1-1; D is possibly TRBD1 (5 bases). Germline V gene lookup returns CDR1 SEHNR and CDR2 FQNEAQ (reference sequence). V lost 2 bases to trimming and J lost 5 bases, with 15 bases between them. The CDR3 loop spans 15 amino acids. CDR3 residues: CASSLISGRDTEAFF. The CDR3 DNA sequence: TGTGCCAGCAGCTTAATATCCGGCAGGGATACTGAAGCTTTCTTT.

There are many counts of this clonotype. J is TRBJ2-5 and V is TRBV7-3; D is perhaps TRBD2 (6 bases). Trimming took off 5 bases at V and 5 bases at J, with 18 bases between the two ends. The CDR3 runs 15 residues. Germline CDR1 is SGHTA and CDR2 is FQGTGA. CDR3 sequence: CASSPGGSAWETQYF. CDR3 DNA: TGTGCCAGCAGCCCCGGGGGATCGGCGTGGGAGACCCAGTACTTC.

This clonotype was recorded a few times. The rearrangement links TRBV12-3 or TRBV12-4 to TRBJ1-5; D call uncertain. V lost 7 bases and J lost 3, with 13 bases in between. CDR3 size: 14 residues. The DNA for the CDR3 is TGTGCCAGCACGGGCGCTCGAGACAATCAGCCCCAGCATTTT. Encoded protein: CASTGARDNQPQHF.

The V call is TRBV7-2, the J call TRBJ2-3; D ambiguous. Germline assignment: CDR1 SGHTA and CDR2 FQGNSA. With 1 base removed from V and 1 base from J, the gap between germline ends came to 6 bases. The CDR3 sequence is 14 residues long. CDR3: CASSLGTGTDTQYF. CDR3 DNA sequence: TGTGCCAGCAGCTTAGGGACCGGCACAGATACGCAGTATTTT.

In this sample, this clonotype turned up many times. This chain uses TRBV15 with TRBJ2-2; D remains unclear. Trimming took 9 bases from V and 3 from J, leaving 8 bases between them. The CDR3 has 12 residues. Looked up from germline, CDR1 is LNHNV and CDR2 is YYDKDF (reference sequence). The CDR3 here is CATSQDTGELFF. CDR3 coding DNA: TGTGCCACGAGCCAGGACACCGGGGAGCTGTTTTTT. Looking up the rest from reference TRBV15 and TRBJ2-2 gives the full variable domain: DAMVIQNPRYQVTQFGKPVTLSCSQTLNHNVMYWYQQKSSQAPKLLFHYYDKDFNNEADTPDNFQSRRPNTSFCFLDIRSPGLGDTAMYLCATSQDTGELFFGEGSRLTVL.

CDR3 amino acids: CASSLATGTGANVLTF. In DNA form, the CDR3 reads TGTGCCAGCAGCTTAGCGACAGGGACCGGGGCCAACGTCCTGACTTTC. The V gene is TRBV7-6, the J gene TRBJ2-6; 7 bases align to TRBD1. CDR3 length: 16 amino acids. Germline CDR1 and CDR2: SGHVS and FNYEAQ. The ends lost 0 bases at V and 4 bases at J; junction bases unmatched: 3.

CDR3 DNA: TGTGCCTGGAGTGTACAACTAGTAGCTGAAGCTTTCTTT. Translation gives CAWSVQLVAEAFF. The chain carries TRBV30 and TRBJ1-1; D remains unclear. Germline CDR1 is GTSNPN and CDR2 is SVGIG (reference sequence). CDR3 length equals 13 residues. Between the trimmed V and J ends, which lost 0 bases and 6 bases, there was a span of 11 bases. Together with reference TRBV30 and TRBJ1-1, the CDR3 gives the full variable domain: SQTIHQWPATLVQPVGSPLSLECTVEGTSNPNLYWYRQAAGRGLQLLFYSVGIGQISSEVPQNLSASRPQDRQFILSSKKLLLSDSGFYLCAWSVQLVAEAFFGQGTRLTVV.

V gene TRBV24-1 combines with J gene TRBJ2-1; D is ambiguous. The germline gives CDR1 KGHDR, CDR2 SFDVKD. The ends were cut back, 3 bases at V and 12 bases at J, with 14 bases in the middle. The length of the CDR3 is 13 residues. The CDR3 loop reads CATSDQASSGQFF. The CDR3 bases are TGTGCCACCAGTGATCAAGCCTCTAGTGGGCAGTTCTTC.

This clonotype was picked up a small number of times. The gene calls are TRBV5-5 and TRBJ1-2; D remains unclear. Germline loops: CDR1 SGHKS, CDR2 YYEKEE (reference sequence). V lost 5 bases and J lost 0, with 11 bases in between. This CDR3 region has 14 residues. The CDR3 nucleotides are TGTGCCAGCAGGTTGACAACTACTAACTATGGCTACACCTTC. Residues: CASRLTTTNYGYTF.

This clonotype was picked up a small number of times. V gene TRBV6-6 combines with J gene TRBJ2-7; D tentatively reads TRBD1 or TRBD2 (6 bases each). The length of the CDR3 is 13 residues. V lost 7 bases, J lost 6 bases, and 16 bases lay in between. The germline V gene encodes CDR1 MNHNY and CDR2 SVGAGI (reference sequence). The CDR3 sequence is CASTGARGREQYF. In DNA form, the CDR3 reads TGTGCCAGCACCGGGGCCCGGGGGCGCGAGCAGTACTTC.

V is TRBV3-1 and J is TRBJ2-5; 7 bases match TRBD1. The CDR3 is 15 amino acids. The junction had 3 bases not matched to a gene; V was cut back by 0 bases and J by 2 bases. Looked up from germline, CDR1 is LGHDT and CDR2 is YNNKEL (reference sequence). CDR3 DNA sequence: TGTGCCAGCAGCCAAGATGGGACAGCACAAGAGACCCAGTACTTC. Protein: CASSQDGTAQETQYF.

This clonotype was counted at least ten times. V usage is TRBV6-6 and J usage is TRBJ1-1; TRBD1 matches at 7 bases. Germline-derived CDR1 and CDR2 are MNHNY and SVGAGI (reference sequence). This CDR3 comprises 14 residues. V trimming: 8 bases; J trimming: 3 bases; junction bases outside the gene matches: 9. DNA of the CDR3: TGTGCCAGCCTACCGCGGGACAGTTACACTGAAGCTTTCTTT. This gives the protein CASLPRDSYTEAFF.

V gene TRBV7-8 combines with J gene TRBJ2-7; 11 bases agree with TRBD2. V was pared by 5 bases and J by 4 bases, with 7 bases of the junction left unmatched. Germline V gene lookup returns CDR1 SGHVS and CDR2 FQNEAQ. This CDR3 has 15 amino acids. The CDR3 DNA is TGTGCCAGCAGCATGGGACTAGCGGCAGTTTACGAGCAGTACTTC. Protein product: CASSMGLAAVYEQYF.

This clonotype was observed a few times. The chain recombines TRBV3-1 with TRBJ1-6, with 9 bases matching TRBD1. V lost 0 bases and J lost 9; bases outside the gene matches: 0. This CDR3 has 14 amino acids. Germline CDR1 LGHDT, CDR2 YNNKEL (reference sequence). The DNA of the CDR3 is TGTGCCAGCAGCCAAGAACAGGGGGCTTCACCCCTCCACTTT. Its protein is CASSQEQGASPLHF.

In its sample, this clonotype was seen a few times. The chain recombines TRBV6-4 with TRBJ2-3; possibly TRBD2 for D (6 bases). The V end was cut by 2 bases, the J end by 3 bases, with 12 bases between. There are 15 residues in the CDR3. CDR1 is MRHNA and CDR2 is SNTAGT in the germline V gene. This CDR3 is CASSDDGGGTDTQYF. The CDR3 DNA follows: TGTGCCAGCAGTGACGACGGTGGAGGGACAGATACGCAGTATTTT.

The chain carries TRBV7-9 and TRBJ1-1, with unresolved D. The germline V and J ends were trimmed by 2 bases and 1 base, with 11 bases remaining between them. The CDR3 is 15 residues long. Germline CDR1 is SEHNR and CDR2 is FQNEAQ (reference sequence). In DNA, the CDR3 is TGTGCCAGCAGCTTAACGGGCAGCAAGAACACTGAAGCTTTCTTT. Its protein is CASSLTGSKNTEAFF.

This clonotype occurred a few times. The CDR3 nucleotides read TGTGCCAGCAGAACACCTTCCGGGACAGGGGGCGCCTCTAGCTCCTACGAGCAGTACTTC. Residues: CASRTPSGTGGASSSYEQYF. The chain couples TRBV6-2 or TRBV6-3 to TRBJ2-7; 12 bases line up with TRBD1. Per the germline V gene, CDR1 is MNHEY and CDR2 is SVGEGT. After removal of 6 bases from V and 0 bases from J, the junction contained 18 bases not matched to a gene. The CDR3 length is 20 residues.

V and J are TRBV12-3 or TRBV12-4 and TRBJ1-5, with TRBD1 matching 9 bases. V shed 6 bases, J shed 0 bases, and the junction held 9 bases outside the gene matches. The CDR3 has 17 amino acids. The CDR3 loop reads CASSYDRGTYSNQPQHF. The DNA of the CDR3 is TGTGCCAGCAGCTATGACAGGGGGACGTATAGCAATCAGCCCCAGCATTTT.

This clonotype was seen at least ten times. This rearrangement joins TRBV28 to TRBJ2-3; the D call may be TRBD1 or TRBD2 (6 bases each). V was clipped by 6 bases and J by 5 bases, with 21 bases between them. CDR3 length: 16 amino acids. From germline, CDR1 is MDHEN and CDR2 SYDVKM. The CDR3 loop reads CASSTPGGRPRDTQYF. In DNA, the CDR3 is TGTGCCAGCAGCACCCCCGGGGGCCGGCCGAGAGATACGCAGTATTTT.

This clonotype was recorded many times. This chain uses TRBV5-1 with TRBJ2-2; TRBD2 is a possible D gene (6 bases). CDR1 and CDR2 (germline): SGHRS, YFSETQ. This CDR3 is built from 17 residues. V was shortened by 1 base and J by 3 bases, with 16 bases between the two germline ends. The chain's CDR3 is CASSLSTRGGDTGELFF. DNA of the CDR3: TGCGCCAGCAGCTTGTCAACCCGCGGCGGGGACACCGGGGAGCTGTTTTTT.

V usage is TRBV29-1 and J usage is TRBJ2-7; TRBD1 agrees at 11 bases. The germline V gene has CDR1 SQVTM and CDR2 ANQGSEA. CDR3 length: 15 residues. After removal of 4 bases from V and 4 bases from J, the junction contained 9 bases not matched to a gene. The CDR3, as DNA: TGCAGCGTTGGGGTTTGGGACAGGGGGTGGTACGAGCAGTACTTC. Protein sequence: CSVGVWDRGWYEQYF.

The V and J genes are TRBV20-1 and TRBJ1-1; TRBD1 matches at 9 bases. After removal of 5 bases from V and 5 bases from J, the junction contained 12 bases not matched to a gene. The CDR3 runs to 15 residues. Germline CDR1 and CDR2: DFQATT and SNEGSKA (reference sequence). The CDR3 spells CSAANRDRDNTEAFF. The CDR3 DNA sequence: TGCAGTGCTGCTAACCGGGACAGGGATAATACTGAAGCTTTCTTT.

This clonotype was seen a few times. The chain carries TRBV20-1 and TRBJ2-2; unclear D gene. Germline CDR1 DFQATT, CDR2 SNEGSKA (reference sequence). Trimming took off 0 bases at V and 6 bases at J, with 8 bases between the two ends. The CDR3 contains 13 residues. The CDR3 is CSARDQEAGELFF. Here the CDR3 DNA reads TGCAGTGCTAGAGATCAAGAGGCCGGGGAGCTGTTTTTT.

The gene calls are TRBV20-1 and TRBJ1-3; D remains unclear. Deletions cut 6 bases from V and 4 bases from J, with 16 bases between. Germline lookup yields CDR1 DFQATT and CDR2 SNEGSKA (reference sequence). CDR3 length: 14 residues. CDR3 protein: CSAADGVQGNTIYF. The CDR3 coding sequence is TGCAGTGCCGCGGACGGTGTGCAAGGAAACACCATATATTTT.